This T cell receptor beta chain was sequenced in a study of lymphopenia after photon versus proton radiotherapy. Study-wide results and caveats: Post-nadir diversity loss with photons came from oligoclonal expansion, particularly CD8+ Temra cells. Post-nadir TCR diversity decline inversely tracked overall survival among those who died. Under photons, naive T cells and diversity fell while effector/memory populations rose. Better survival with proton therapy was suggested as possible, not demonstrated.

The protocol was immunoSEQ multiplex PCR, while the TCRdb copy is restricted to in-frame clones and leaves out a portion. The table shows 75,000 or so clones, with around four fifths occurring only once. CDR1 and CDR2 (germline): MDHEN, SYDVKM. This CDR3 is built from 13 residues. The trim removed 5 bases at V and 7 bases at J, leaving 8 bases unmatched. Points on this clone: Its antigen is not identified.

The chain employs TRBV28 and TRBJ2-7, with 7 bases that match TRBD2. The starting material was peripheral blood, obtained from a patient treated with proton-based radiotherapy. The clonotype originates from a man between 60 and 75 years old with pancreatic cancer. DNA of the CDR3: TGTGCCAGCAGTCCTCCCATAGCGGGTGAGCAGTACTTC. Its protein product is CASSPPIAGEQYF.